This T cell receptor (beta chain) was obtained from a study of PD-1 blockade in classical Hodgkin lymphoma. The study, taken as a whole, reports: Patients excluded were those beginning nivolumab under 1 year after ASCT.

As regards this clone: Its antigen is not identified.

Generated by immunoSEQ multiplex PCR, the TCRdb table keeps only in-frame clones and is missing some. Of tens of thousands of clones in the sample, 90% were seen once. Time point specified: cycle 4 day 1 (C4D1), after more than five weeks of nivolumab. Every one of the patients relapsed after autologous stem cell transplantation (brentuximab vedotin exposure was variable). Unmatched junction bases numbered 9, after V lost 5 bases and J lost 4 bases. There are 15 residues in the CDR3. Looked up from germline, CDR1 is SGHTA and CDR2 is FQGTGA. The origin of this receptor is a human donor with classical Hodgkin lymphoma. This sample comprised peripheral blood mononuclear cells (PBMCs), obtained before the fourth cycle of nivolumab. This chain links TRBV7-3 with TRBJ2-7; TRBD2 matches at 9 bases. CDR3 residues: CASSREASGVYEQYF. DNA of the CDR3: TGTGCCAGCAGCCGGGAGGCTAGCGGGGTGTACGAGCAGTACTTC.